This TCR beta chain came from a study of blood T cell repertoires in COVID-19. Study as a whole: Acute-phase and convalescent COVID-19 samples originated in the United States, Italy and Spain. T cells, B-cell-depleted T cells, or PBMCs supplied cDNA or gDNA.

Followed longitudinally, the Seattle patients had been enrolled during active infection. V shed 5 bases, J shed 9 bases, and the junction held 5 bases outside the gene matches. The germline V gene has CDR1 MNHEY and CDR2 SVGAGI. The CDR3 is 14 residues long. Per the study methods: Estimation of nucleated cell counts relied on the amplification of reference gene primers. Here immunoSEQ multiplex PCR was the method, and the copy in TCRdb shows in-frame clones only, minus some. For V, J and clone size, that table is used; D and trimming come from the DNA. The sample yields fewer than 400,000 clones, around nine tenths seen once.

This chain connects TRBV6-5 to TRBJ1-6; 9 bases match TRBD1. The source is a woman aged 25-40 years with COVID-19, enrolled during active disease. Sequencing was performed on peripheral blood. The CDR3 spells CASSRQGEISPLHF. The CDR3 DNA reads as TGTGCCAGCAGTCGACAGGGGGAGATTTCACCCCTCCACTTT.